This T cell receptor (beta chain) emerged from a study of beta chain features in type 1 diabetes. The CDR3 covers 20 residues. V shed 0 bases and J 3 bases; nucleotides not matched to a gene: 9. Of the isolated RNA, all was reverse transcribed, and so the sequenced material was expressed TCRB transcripts. Average reads for naive, central memory and regulatory T cell samples were roughly 3.5 million. Assay used: immunoSEQ multiplex PCR; TCRdb lists only in-frame clones, some missing. The sample shows some 150,000 clones, roughly 53% of them seen only once. Using CD45RO/CCR7/CD25/CD127/CD95/CD27, CD4+ naive, central memory, regulatory and stem cell-like memory cells were sorted.

Sequenced material: Tregs from blood. This TCR derives from a man between 18 and 29 years old in good health. This chain connects TRBV6-7 to TRBJ2-3, with 16 bases that match TRBD2. TRBV6-7 is placed among ORFs of uncertain function. The CDR3 loop is CASSYSVGTSGGARTDTQYF. In nucleotides, the CDR3 is TGTGCCAGCAGTTACTCAGTGGGGACTAGCGGGGGGGCGAGGACAGATACGCAGTATTTT.